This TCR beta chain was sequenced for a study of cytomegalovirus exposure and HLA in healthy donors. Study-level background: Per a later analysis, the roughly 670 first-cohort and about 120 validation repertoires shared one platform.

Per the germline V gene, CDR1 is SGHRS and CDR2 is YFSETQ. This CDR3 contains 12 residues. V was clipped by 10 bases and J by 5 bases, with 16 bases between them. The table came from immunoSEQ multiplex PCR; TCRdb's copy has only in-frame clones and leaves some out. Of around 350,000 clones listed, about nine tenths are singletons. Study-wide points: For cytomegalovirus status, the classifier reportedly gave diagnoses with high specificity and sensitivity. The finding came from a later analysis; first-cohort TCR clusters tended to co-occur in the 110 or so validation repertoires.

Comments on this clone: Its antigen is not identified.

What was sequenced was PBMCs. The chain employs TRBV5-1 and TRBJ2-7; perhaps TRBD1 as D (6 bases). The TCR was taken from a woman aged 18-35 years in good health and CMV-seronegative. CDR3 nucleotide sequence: TGCGCCCACAGGGAAGGAAAGGACGAGCAGTACTTC. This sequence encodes CAHREGKDEQYF. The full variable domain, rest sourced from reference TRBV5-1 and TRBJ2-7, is KAGVTQTPRYLIKTRGQQVTLSCSPISGHRSVSWYQQTPGQGLQFLFEYFSETQRNKGNFPGRFSGRQFSNSRSEMNVSTLELGDSALYLCAHREGKDEQYFGPGTRLTVT.